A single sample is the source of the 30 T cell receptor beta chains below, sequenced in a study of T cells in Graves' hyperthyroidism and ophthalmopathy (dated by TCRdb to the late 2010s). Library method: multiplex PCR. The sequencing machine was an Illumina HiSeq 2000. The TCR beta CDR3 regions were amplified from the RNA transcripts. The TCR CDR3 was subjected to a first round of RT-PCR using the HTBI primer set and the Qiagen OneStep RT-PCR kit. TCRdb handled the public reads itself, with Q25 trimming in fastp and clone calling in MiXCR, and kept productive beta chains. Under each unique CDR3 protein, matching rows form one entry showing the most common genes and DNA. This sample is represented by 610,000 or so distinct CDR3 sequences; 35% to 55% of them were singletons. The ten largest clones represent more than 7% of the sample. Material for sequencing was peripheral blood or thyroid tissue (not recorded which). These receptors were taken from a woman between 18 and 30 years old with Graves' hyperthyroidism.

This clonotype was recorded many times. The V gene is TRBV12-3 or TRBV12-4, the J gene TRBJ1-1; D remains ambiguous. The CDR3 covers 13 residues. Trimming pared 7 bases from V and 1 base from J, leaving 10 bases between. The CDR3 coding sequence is TGTGCCAGCACCTTCCGTGGGAACACTGAAGCTTTCTTT. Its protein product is CASTFRGNTEAFF.

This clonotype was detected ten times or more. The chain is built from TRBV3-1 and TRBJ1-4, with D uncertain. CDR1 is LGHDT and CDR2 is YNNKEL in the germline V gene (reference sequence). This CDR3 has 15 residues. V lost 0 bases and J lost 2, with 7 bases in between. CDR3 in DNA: TGTGCCAGCAGCCAAGACGGTCGGACTAATGAAAAACTGTTTTTT. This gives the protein CASSQDGRTNEKLFF. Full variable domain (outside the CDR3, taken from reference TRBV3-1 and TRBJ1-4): DTAVSQTPKYLVTQMGNDKSIKCEQNLGHDTMYWYKQDSKKFLKIMFSYNNKELIINETVPNRFSPKSPDKAHLNLHINSLELGDSAVYFCASSQDGRTNEKLFFGSGTQLSVL.

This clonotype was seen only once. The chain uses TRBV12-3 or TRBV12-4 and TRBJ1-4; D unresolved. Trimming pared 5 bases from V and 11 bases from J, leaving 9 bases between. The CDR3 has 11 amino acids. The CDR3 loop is CASSPREKLFF. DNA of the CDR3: TGTGCCAGCAGTCCTCGGGAGAAACTGTTTTTT.

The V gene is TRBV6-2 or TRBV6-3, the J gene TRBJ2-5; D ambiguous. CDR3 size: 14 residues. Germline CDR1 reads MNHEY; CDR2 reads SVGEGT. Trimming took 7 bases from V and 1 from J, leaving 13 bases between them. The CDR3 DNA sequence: TGTGCCAGCATGTTTTCACCAAGCCAAGAGACCCAGTACTTC. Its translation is CASMFSPSQETQYF.

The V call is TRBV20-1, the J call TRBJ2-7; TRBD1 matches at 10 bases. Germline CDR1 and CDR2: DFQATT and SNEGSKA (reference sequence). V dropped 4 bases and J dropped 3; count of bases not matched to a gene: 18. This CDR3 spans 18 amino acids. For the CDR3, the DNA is TGCAGTGCTATCGGGGACAGGGGTGGACAGGGGGAGATCTACGAGCAGTACTTC. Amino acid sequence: CSAIGDRGGQGEIYEQYF.

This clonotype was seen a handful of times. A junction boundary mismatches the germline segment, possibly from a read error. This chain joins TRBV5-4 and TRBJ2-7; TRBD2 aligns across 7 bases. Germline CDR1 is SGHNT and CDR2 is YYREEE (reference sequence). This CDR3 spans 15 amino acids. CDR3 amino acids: CASGLVSGLSYEQYF. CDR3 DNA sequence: TGTGCCAGCGGCTTGGTTAGCGGGCTCTCCTACGAGCAGTACTTC. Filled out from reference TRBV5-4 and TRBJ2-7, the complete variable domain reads ETGVTQSPTHLIKTRGQQVTLRCSSQSGHNTVSWYQQALGQGPQFIFQYYREEENGRGNFPPRFSGLQFPNYSSELNVNALELDDSALYLCASGLVSGLSYEQYFGPGTRLTVT.

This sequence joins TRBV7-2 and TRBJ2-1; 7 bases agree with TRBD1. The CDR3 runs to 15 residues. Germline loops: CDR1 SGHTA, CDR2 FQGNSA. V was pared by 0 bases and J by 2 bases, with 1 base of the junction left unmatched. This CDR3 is CASSLARGTYNEQFF. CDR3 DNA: TGTGCCAGCAGCTTAGCCAGGGGGACCTACAATGAGCAGTTCTTC.

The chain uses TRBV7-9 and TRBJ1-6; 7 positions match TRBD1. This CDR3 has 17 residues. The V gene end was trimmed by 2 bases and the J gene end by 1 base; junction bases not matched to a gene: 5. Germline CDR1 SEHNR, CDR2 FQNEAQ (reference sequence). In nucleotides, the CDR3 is TGTGCCAGCAGCTTAACAGCAGGGGGATCCTATAATTCACCCCTCCACTTT. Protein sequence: CASSLTAGGSYNSPLHF.

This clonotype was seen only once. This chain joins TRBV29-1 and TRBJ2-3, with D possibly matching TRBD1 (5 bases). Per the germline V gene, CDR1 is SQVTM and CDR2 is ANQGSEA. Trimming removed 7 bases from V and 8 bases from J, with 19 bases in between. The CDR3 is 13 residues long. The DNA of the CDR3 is TGCAGCGCTCTTACGCAGGGCTCAGGTACGCAGTATTTT. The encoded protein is CSALTQGSGTQYF.

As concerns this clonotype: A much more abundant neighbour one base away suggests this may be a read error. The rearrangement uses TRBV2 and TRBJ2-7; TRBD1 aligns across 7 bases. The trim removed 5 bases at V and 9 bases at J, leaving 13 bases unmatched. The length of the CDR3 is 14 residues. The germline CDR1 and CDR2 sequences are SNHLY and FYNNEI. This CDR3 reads CASSPPGQPRGQYF. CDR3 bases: TGTGCCAGCAGTCCCCCGGGACAGCCTAGGGGGCAGTACTTC.

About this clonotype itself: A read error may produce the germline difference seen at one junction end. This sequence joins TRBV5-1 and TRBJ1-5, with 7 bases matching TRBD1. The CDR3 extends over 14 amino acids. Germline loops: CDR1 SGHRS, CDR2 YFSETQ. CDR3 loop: CASRDTGGNQPQHF. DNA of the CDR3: TGTGCCAGCAGAGATACAGGGGGCAATCAGCCCCAGCATTTT.

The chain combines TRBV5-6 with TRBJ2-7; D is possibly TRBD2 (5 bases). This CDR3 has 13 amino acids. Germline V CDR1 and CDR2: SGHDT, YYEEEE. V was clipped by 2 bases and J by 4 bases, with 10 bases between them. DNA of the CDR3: TGTGCCAGCAGCTTCGGGATTGAATACGAGCAGTACTTC. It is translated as CASSFGIEYEQYF.

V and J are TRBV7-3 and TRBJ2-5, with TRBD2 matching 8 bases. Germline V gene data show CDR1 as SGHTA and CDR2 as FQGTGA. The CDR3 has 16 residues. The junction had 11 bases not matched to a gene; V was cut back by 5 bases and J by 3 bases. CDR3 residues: CASSQVSGTAKETQYF. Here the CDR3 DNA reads TGTGCCAGCAGCCAGGTTAGCGGGACCGCCAAAGAGACCCAGTACTTC.

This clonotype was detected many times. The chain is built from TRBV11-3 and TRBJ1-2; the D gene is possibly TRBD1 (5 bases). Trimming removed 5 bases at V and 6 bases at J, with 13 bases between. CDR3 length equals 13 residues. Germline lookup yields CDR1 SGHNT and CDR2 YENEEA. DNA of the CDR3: TGTGCCAGCAGCGTCCTCACAGGCCATGGCTACACCTTC. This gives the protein CASSVLTGHGYTF.

Here the CDR3 reads CSASPSGRQETQYF. The DNA of the CDR3 is TGCAGTGCTAGTCCTAGCGGTCGTCAAGAGACCCAGTACTTC. V and J are TRBV20-1 and TRBJ2-5, with TRBD2 matching 7 bases. Trimming at V came to 3 bases and at J to 2 bases, leaving 6 bases not matched to a gene. Germline values: CDR1 DFQATT, CDR2 SNEGSKA (reference sequence). The length of the CDR3 is 14 residues.

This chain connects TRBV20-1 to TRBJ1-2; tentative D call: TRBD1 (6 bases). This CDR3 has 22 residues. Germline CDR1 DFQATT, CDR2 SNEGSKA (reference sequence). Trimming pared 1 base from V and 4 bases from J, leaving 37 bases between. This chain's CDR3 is CSARGDLNSPRDKGALTYGYTF. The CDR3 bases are TGCAGTGCTAGAGGCGATCTAAATTCACCCCGGGACAAGGGCGCCCTAACCTATGGCTACACCTTC.

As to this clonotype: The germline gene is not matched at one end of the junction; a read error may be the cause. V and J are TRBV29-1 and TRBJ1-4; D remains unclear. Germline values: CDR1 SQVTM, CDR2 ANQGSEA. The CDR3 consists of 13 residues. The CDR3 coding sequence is TGTAGCGTCGTTCCGAAAAATAATGAAAAACTGTTTTTT. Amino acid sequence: CSVVPKNNEKLFF.

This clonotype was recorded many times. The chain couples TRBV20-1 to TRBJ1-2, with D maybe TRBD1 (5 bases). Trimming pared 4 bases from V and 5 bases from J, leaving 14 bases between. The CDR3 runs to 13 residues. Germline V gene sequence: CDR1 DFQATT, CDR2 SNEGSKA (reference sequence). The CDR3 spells CSATRDDRYGYTF. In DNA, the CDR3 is TGCAGTGCTACCCGGGACGATAGATATGGCTACACCTTC.

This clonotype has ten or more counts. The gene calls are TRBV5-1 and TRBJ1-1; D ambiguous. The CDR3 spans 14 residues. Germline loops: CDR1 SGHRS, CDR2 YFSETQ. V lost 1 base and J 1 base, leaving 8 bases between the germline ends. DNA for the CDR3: TGCGCCAGCAGCTTGACGGCAGAGAACACTGAAGCTTTCTTT. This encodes CASSLTAENTEAFF.

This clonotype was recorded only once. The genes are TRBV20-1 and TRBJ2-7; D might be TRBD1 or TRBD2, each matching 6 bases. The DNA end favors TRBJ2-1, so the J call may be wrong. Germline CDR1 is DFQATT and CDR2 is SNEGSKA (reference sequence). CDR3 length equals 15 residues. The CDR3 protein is CSARVGGLTYNEQFF. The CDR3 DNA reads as TGCAGTGCTAGAGTGGGGGGCCTGACCTACAATGAGCAGTTCTTC.

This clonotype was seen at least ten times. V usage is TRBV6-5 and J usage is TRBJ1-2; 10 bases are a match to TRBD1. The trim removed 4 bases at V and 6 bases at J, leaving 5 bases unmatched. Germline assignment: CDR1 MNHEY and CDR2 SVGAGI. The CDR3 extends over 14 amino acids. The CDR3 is CASSSSGTGDGYTF. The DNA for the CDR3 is TGTGCCAGCAGTTCCTCAGGGACAGGGGATGGCTACACCTTC.

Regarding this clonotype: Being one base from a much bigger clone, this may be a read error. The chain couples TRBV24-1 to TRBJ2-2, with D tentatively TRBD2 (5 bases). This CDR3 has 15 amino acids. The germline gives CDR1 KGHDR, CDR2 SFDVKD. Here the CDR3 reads CAISDLYGKDGELVF. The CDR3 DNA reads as TGTGCCATCAGTGATTTGTATGGAAAGGACGGGGAGCTGGTTTTT.

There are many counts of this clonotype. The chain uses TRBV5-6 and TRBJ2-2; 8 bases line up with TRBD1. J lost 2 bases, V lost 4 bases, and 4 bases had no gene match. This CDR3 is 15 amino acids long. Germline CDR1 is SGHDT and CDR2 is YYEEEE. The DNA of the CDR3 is TGTGCCAGCAGCACTGACAGGGGTAACACCGGGGAGCTGTTTTTT. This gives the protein CASSTDRGNTGELFF.

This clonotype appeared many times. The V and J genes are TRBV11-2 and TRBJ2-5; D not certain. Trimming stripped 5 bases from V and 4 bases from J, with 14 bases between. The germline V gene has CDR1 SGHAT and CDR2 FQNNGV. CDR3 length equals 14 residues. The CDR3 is CASSTIRSIETQYF. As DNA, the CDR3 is TGTGCCAGCAGCACAATCAGGAGCATAGAGACCCAGTACTTC.

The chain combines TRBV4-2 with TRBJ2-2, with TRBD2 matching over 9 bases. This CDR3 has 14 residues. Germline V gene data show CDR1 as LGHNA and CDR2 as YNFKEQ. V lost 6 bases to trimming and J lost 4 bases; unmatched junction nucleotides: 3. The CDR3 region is CASRDSGSTGELFF. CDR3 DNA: TGTGCCAGCAGAGATAGCGGGAGCACCGGGGAGCTGTTTTTT.

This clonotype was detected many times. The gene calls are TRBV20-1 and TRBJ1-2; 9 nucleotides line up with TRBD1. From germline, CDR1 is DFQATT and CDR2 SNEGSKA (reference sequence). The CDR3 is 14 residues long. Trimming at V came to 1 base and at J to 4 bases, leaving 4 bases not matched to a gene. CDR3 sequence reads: CSARGATGGYGYTF. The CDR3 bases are TGCAGTGCTAGAGGAGCGACAGGGGGCTATGGCTACACCTTC.

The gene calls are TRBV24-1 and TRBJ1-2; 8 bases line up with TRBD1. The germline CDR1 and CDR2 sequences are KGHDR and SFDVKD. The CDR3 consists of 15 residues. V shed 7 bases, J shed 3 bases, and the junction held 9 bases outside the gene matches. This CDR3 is CATSSETGDDYGYTF. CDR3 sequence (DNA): TGTGCCACCAGCAGTGAGACAGGGGATGACTATGGCTACACCTTC.

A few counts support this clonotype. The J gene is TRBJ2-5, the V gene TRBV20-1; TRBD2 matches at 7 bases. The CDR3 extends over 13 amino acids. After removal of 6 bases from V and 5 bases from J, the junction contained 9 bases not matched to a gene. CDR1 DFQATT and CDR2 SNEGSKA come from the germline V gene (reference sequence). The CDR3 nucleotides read TGCAGTGCCCTATTAGCGGGCCGGGAGACCCAGTACTTC. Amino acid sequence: CSALLAGRETQYF.

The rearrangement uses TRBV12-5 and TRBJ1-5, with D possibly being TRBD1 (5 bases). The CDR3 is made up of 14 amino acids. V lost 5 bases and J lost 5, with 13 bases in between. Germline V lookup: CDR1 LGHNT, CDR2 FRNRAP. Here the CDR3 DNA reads TGTGCTAGTGGTCCGGGGGTCCTCGATCAGCCCCAGCATTTT. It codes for CASGPGVLDQPQHF.

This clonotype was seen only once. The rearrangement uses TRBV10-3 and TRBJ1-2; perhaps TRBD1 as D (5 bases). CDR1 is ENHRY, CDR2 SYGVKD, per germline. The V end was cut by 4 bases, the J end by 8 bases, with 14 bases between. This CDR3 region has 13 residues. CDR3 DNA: TGTGCCATCAGTGGGGCAGGGTCCTACGGCTACACCTTC. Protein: CAISGAGSYGYTF.